This T cell receptor beta chain derives from a study of vaccination and CD4 T cells after COVID-19. Overall study context: The convalescents were made up of six males and four females, two of whom were Hispanic.

Treatment reported: roughly nine-day PBMC culture with coronavirus spike peptide pools or control peptides (ViraFEST assay). These CD4+ T cells came from an unexposed donor, sampled before the COVID-19 pandemic (2011-2018). For ViraFEST, peptide pools expanded antigen-specific T cells, after which the TCRs were sequenced. Cells permitting, SARS-CoV-2 S/N and four cold-coronavirus spikes were tested on unexposed-donor CD4+ T cells. Looked up from germline, CDR1 is MNHNS and CDR2 is SASEGT. This CDR3 is built from 15 residues. Between the trimmed V and J ends, which lost 7 bases and 5 bases, there was a span of 20 bases. This clonotype was seen a few times. The antigen is undetermined. Cultured CD4+ T cell DNA underwent sequencing with the Oncomine TCR Beta short-read assay. One entry per CDR3 protein results from TCRdb running MiXCR on the PCR reads. The table lists 9,000 to 10,000 distinct CDR3 sequences, around 38% of them singletons.

The chain links TRBV6-1 to TRBJ1-1, with TRBD1 as a possible D gene (5 bases). What was sequenced was CD4+ T cells from blood, cultured in vitro. The source is a human donor in good health. The CDR3 protein is CASIVSGLVRTEAFF. CDR3 in DNA: TGTGCCAGCATCGTCTCGGGGCTCGTGCGGACTGAAGCTTTCTTT.